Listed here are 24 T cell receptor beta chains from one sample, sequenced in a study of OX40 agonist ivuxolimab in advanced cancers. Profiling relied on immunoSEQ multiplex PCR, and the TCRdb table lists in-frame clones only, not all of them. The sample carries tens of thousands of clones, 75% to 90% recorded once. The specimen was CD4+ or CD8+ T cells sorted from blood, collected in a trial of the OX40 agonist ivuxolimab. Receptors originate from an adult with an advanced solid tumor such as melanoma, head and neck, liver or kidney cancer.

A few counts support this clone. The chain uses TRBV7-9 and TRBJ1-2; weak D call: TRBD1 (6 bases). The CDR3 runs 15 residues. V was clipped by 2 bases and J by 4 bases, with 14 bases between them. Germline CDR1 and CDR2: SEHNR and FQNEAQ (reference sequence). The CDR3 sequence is CASSLPQGGRYGYTF. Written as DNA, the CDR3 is TGTGCCAGCAGCTTACCACAGGGAGGACGCTATGGCTACACCTTC.

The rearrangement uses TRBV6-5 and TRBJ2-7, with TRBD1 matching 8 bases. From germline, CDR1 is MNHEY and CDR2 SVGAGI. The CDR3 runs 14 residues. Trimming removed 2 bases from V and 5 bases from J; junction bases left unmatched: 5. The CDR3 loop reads CASSYTAGGHEQYF. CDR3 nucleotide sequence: TGTGCCAGCAGTTACACGGCAGGGGGCCACGAGCAGTACTTC.

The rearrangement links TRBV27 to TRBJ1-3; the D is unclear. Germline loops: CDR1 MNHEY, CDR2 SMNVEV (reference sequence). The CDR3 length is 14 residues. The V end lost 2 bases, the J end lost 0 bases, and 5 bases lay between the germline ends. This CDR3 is CASSLAASGNTIYF. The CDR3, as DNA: TGTGCCAGCAGTTTAGCGGCCTCTGGAAACACCATATATTTT.

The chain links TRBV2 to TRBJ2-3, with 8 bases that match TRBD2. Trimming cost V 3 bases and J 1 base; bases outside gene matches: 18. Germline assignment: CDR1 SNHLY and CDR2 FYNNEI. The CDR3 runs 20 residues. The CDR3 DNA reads TGTGCCAGCAGTGACGTTGCGGGAGGCCCAACCGGTAGGGGCACAGATACGCAGTATTTT. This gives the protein CASSDVAGGPTGRGTDTQYF. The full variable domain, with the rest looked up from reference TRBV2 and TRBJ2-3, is EPEVTQTPSHQVTQMGQEVILRCVPISNHLYFYWYRQILGQKVEFLVSFYNNEISEKSEIFDDQFSVERPDGSNFTLKIRSTKLEDSAMYFCASSDVAGGPTGRGTDTQYFGPGTRLTVL.

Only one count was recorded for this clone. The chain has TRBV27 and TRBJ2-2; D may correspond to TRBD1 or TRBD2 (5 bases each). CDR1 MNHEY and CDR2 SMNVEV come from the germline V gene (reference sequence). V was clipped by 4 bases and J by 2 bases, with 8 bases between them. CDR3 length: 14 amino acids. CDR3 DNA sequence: TGTGCCAGCAGTTGGGGGACCAACACCGGGGAGCTGTTTTTT. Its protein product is CASSWGTNTGELFF.

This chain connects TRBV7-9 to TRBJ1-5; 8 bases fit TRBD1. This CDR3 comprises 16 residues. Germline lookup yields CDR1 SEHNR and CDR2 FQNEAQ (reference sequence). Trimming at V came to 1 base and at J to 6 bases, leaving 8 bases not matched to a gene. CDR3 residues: CASSLDRQGAGQPQHF. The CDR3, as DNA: TGTGCCAGCAGCTTAGATCGGCAGGGGGCTGGTCAGCCCCAGCATTTT.

CDR3 sequence reads: CASRRGGGFKNIQYF. CDR3 sequence (DNA): TGTGCCAGCAGGCGGGGGGGCGGCTTCAAAAACATTCAGTACTTC. This sequence joins TRBV2 and TRBJ2-4, with TRBD2 matching 9 bases. The CDR3 is 15 amino acids. The V gene end was trimmed by 6 bases and the J gene end by 3 bases; junction bases not matched to a gene: 6. Germline values: CDR1 SNHLY, CDR2 FYNNEI.

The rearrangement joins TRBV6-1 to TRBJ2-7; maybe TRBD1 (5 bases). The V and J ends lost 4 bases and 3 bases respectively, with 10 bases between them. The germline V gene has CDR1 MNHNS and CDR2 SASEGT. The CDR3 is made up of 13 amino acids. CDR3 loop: CASSALTDYEQYF. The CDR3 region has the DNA TGTGCCAGCAGTGCTCTGACAGACTACGAGCAGTACTTC.

CDR3 coding DNA: TGTGCCAGCAGCGTAGGCACCCCCTCCACAGATACGCAGTATTTT. It translates to CASSVGTPSTDTQYF. The chain links TRBV9 to TRBJ2-3, with D hard to call. With 0 bases removed from V and 2 bases from J, the gap between germline ends came to 10 bases. Germline CDR1 and CDR2: SGDLS and YYNGEE. The CDR3 is 15 amino acids.

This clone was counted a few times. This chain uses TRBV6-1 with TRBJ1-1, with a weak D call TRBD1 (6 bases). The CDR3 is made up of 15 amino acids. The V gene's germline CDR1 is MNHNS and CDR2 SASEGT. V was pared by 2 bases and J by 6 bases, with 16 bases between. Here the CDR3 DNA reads TGTGCCAGCAGTGAAACAGGGCGGCGGCTATCTGAAGCTTTCTTT. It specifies CASSETGRRLSEAFF.

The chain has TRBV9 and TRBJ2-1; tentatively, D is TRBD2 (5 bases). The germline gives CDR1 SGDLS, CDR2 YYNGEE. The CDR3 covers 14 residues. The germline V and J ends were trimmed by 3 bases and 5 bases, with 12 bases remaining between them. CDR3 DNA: TGTGCCAGCAGCGCCCCGAGGACTGACAATGAGCAGTTCTTC. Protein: CASSAPRTDNEQFF. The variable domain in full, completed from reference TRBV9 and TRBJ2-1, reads DSGVTQTPKHLITATGQRVTLRCSPRSGDLSVYWYQQSLDQGLQFLIQYYNGEERAKGNILERFSAQQFPDLHSELNLSSLELGDSALYFCASSAPRTDNEQFFGPGTRLTVL.

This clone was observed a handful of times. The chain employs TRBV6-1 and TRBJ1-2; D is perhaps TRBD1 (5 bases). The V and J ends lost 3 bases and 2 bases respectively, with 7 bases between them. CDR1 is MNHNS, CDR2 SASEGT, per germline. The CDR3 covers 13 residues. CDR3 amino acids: CASSEGQNYGYTF. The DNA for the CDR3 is TGTGCCAGCAGTGAGGGGCAGAACTATGGCTACACCTTC.

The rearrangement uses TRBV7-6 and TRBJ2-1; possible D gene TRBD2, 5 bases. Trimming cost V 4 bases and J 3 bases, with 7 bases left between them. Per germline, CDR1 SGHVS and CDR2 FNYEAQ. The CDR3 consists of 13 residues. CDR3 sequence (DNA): TGTGCCAGCAGCTCAGGACTCTACAATGAGCAGTTCTTC. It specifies CASSSGLYNEQFF.

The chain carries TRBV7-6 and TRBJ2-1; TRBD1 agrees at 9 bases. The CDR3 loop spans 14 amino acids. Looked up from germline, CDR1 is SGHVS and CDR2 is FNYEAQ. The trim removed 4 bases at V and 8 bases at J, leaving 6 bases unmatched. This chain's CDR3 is CASSSRTGADEQFF. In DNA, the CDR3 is TGTGCCAGCAGCTCCCGGACAGGGGCGGATGAGCAGTTCTTC.

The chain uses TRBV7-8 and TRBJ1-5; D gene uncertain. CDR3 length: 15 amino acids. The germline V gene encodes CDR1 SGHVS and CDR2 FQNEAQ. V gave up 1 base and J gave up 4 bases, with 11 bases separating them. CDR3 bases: TGTGCCAGCAGCTTAGTTGGTAACCCAAATCAGCCCCAGCATTTT. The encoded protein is CASSLVGNPNQPQHF.

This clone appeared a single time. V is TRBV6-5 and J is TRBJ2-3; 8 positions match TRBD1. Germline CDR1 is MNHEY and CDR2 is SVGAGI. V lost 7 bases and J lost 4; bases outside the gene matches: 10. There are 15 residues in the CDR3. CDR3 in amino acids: CASTETGGSADTQYF. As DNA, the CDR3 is TGTGCCAGCACCGAAACAGGGGGATCGGCAGATACGCAGTATTTT.

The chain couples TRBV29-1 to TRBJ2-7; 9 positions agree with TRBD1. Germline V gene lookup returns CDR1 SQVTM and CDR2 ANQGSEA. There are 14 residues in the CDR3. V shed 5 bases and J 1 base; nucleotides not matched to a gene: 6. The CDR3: CSVLTGTGSYEQYF. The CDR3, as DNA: TGCAGCGTTCTAACCGGGACAGGGTCCTACGAGCAGTACTTC.

For the CDR3, the DNA is TGTGCCAGCAGTGCTAAGGGGGAGAGGGGACTTACTGAAGCTTTCTTT. Translation gives CASSAKGERGLTEAFF. The V call is TRBV2, the J call TRBJ1-1; D is possibly TRBD1 (6 bases). Trimming pared 4 bases from V and 5 bases from J, leaving 20 bases between. Germline CDR1 SNHLY, CDR2 FYNNEI. There are 16 residues in the CDR3. Together with reference TRBV2 and TRBJ1-1, the CDR3 gives the full variable domain: EPEVTQTPSHQVTQMGQEVILRCVPISNHLYFYWYRQILGQKVEFLVSFYNNEISEKSEIFDDQFSVERPDGSNFTLKIRSTKLEDSAMYFCASSAKGERGLTEAFFGQGTRLTVV.

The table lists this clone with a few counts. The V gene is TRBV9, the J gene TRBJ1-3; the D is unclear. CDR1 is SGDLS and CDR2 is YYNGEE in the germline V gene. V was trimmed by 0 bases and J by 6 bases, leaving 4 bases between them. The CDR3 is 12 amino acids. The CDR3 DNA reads TGTGCCAGCAGCGTAGATGAAAACACCATATATTTT. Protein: CASSVDENTIYF.

In DNA, the CDR3 is TGTGCCAGCAGCGTAGAGGTGAACACTGAAGCTTTCTTT. Its translation: CASSVEVNTEAFF. The genes are TRBV9 and TRBJ1-1; no clear D gene. CDR3 size: 13 residues. V gave up 0 bases and J gave up 0 bases, with 3 bases separating them. Germline CDR1 is SGDLS and CDR2 is YYNGEE.

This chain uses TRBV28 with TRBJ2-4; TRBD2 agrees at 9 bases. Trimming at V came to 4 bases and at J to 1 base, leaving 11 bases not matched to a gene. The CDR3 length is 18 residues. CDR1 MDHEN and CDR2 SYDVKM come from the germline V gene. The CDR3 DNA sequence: TGTGCCAGCAGTTCCCTATCTACTAGCGGGTCGGCCAAAAACATTCAGTACTTC. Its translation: CASSSLSTSGSAKNIQYF.

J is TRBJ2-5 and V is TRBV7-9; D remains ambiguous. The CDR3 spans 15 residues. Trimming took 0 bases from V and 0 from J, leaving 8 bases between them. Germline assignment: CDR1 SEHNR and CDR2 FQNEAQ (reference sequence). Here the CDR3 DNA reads TGTGCCAGCAGCTTAGCAGGCGGATACCAAGAGACCCAGTACTTC. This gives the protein CASSLAGGYQETQYF.

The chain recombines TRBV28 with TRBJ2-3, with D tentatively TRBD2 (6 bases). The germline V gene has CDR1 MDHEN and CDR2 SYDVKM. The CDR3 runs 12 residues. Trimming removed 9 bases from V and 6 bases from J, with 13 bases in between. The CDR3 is CARVGGPDTQYF. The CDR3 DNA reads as TGTGCCAGGGTCGGGGGACCGGATACGCAGTATTTT. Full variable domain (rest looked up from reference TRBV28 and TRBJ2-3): DVKVTQSSRYLVKRTGEKVFLECVQDMDHENMFWYRQDPGLGLRLIYFSYDVKMKEKGDIPEGYSVSREKKERFSLILESASTNQTSMYLCARVGGPDTQYFGPGTRLTVL.

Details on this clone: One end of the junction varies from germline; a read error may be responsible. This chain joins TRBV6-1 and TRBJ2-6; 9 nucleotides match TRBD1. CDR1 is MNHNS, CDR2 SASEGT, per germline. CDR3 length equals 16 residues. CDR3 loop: CASREDRGSGANVLTF. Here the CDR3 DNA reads TGTGCCAGCAGGGAAGACAGGGGGTCTGGGGCCAACGTCCTGACTTTC.